The source of this T cell receptor beta chain is a study of T cells in Graves' hyperthyroidism and ophthalmopathy (dated by TCRdb to about 2019). About the investigation overall: Peripheral blood was collected at initial diagnosis, before any treatment. To identify distinguishing TCR V-J signatures, a discovery cohort of some 100 patients was used, comprising some 45 with Graves' ophthalmopathy and under 60 with stable Graves' hyperthyroidism. Prospective prediction of ophthalmopathy was tested in an independent validation cohort consisting of some 20 hyperthyroidism patients and more than 15 patients who later progressed to ophthalmopathy. The approximately 90 discovery patients were divided at random into training and test sets in a 7:3 ratio. In addition, the study compared T-cell repertoires in thyroid tissue and in blood from a handful of Graves' hyperthyroidism patients. Once sampling was done, hyperthyroidism patients were given methimazole at a starting dose of 30 mg daily, whereas ophthalmopathy patients were given high-dose intravenous methylprednisolone. TCR Vbeta CDR3 sequencing of around 130 peripheral blood samples (over 40 ophthalmopathy, some 75 hyperthyroidism and approximately 17 progressor patients) is reported in the paper. The research as a whole found: In validation, the model predicted progression to ophthalmopathy with approximately 69% sensitivity and about 73% specificity, a median of 6.5 months before onset. Most expanded thyroid clonotypes (frequency above 0.001) were also detected in blood, suggesting blood repertoires may reflect thyroid immune responses. No statistical method was used to set the sample size in advance, and investigators knew the group allocation. Ophthalmopathy was separated from stable hyperthyroidism by a 13 V-J signature model, with about 86% sensitivity and around 81% specificity obtained in cross-validation and 80%/75% obtained in testing.

Reading from cysteine to phenylalanine, the CDR3 counts 15 amino acids. The entry retains the CDR3 DNA only, 45 bases that are in frame from base 1. The germline V gene (reference sequence) yields LGHDT for CDR1 and YNNKEL for CDR2. A patient counted as having stable Graves' hyperthyroidism if no progression to ophthalmopathy occurred over 18 months of follow-up. The hyperthyroidism patients were between 18 and 65 years old and newly diagnosed, with a disease duration of less than 2 months. Exclusion was applied to patients with uncontrolled infections, other autoimmune diseases, pregnancy or lactation. Diagnoses were based on clinical symptoms, serum thyroxine and TRAb, thyroid ultrasound and orbital computed tomography. PBMCs were isolated from about 10 ml of fresh peripheral blood by Ficoll-Paque density gradient centrifugation. Trizol reagent was used to extract total RNA, and RNA quality was then checked on an Agilent 2100 Bioanalyzer.

With respect to this clonotype: It lacks a known antigen. Being one base from a much bigger clone, this may be a read error.

The TCR beta CDR3 regions were amplified from RNA transcripts. The first round of RT-PCR for the TCR CDR3 was performed with the HTBI primer set and the Qiagen OneStep RT-PCR kit. The libraries were constructed in a second round of multiplex PCR and then size-selected and purified. Sequencing of the libraries was done on an Illumina HiSeq2000 using paired-end 100 bp reads. The study's processing was this. Raw data were processed with SOAPnuke, discarding reads with adapters, uncalled bases, mean Phred below 15, or no exact constant-primer or identifier match. High-quality paired reads were merged using COPE v1.2.5, and each unique nucleotide sequence was defined as a clonotype. MiTCR v1.1 was used to align the clonotypes against IMGT TRBV, TRBD and TRBJ reference segments. The analysis included only V-J combinations with a frequency above 0.0001, which together covered roughly 99% of the repertoires. The TCS score was defined as the ratio of F50 (clonal expansion) to E x V (chaos), calculated using BLOSUM62-based TCRdist between CDR3 peptides within each V-J. Welch's t-statistics and random forest reduced around 550 V-J features to 10 to 15, which were used in a naive Bayes classifier (R e1071). In-frame beta chains were kept once TCRdb had trimmed the public reads at Q25 with fastp and called clones with MiXCR. Rows with one shared CDR3 protein collapse into an entry with the most common genes and DNA. None of the V and J calls come from the authors' own analysis; TCRdb made them. A total of 300,000 to 450,000 distinct CDR3 sequences appear in this sample, around 14% of them only once. The biggest ten clones account for 9.2% of the sample.

Source material: blood. The sequence links TRBV3-1 to TRBJ1-5; no D gene can be assigned with confidence. The clonotype originates from a woman younger than 35 with Graves' hyperthyroidism. The nucleotides read TGTGCCGGCAGCCCTTCCAACAGTTTTAATCAGCCCCAGCATTTT. Its translation is CAGSPSNSFNQPQHF.